This T cell receptor beta chain was identified in a study of T cells expressing NK-cell markers. Looking at the study overall: From sorted CD3+CD56+NKG2C+, CD3+CD56+NKG2C- and CD3+CD56-NKG2C+ T cells came the TCR beta repertoires.

After re-calling the 5' RACE reads, TCRdb lists one entry per CDR3 protein, DNA absent. This table lists hundreds of thousands of distinct CDR3 sequences. Per germline, CDR1 MNHEY and CDR2 SMNVEV (reference sequence). The CDR3 loop spans 14 amino acids. The chain joins TRBV27 to TRBJ2-7; as DNA is missing, the TRBD1 call by TCRdb cannot be tested. Sequenced sample: blood T cells: a sorted CD56 or NKG2C T cell subset, CD4+ or CD8+ T cells, or bulk PBMC T cells (not recorded which). This clonotype was sampled from a woman between 18 and 75 years old in good health. The CDR3 spells CASSSPPSPYEQYF.